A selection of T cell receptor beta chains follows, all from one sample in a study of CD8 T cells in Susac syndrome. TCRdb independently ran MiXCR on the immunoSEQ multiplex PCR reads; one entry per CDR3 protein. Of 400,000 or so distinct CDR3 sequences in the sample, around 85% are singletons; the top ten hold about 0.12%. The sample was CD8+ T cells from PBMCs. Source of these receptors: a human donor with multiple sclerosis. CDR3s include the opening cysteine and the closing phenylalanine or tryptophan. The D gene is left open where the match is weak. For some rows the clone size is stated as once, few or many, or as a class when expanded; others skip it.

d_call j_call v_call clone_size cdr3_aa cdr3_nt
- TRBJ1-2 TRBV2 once CASSDGGYTF TGTGCCAGCAGTGACGGTGGCTACACCTTC
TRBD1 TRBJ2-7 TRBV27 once CASSFHSRDRFVEQYF TGTGCCAGCAGTTTTCATAGCCGGGACAGGTTTGTGGAGCAGTACTTC
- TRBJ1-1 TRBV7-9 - CASMGPENTEAFF TGTGCCAGCATGGGCCCCGAGAACACTGAAGCTTTCTTT
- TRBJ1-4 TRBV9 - CASSVVTENNEKLFF TGTGCCAGCAGCGTAGTAACAGAGAATAATGAAAAACTGTTTTTT
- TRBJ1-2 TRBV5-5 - CASSTEPAGGITYGYTF TGTGCCAGCAGCACCGAGCCCGCGGGGGGGATTACCTATGGCTACACCTTC
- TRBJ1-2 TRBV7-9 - CASSLGGYYTF TGTGCCAGCAGCTTAGGCGGCTACTACACCTTC
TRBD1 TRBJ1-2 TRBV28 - CASRSDRAYGYTF TGTGCCAGCAGATCGGACAGGGCCTATGGCTACACCTTC
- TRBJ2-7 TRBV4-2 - CASSQGGQGSSYEQYF TGTGCCAGCAGCCAAGGGGGCCAGGGGAGCTCCTACGAGCAGTACTTC
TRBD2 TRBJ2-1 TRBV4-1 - CASSQDVSGGRNEQFF TGCGCCAGCAGCCAAGATGTCAGCGGGGGGCGTAATGAGCAGTTCTTC
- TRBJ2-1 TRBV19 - CASTDFYNEQFF TGTGCCAGTACGGACTTTTACAATGAGCAGTTCTTC
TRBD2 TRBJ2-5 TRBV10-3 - CAISEGLAGGFQETQYF TGTGCCATCAGTGAGGGACTAGCGGGAGGTTTCCAAGAGACCCAGTACTTC
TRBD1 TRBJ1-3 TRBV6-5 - CASSSDRGNGNTIYF TGTGCCAGCAGCTCGGACAGGGGTAATGGAAACACCATATATTTT
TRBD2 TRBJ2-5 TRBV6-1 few CASRGLAGGGETQYF TGTGCCAGCAGGGGACTAGCGGGAGGGGGAGAGACCCAGTACTTC
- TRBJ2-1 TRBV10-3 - CAISDYRDDEQFF TGTGCCATCAGTGACTACAGGGACGATGAGCAGTTCTTC
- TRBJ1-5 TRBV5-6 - CASSLSQGTFASNQPQHF TGTGCCAGCAGCTTGAGCCAGGGCACCTTCGCCAGCAATCAGCCCCAGCATTTT
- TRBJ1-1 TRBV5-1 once CASSPGQQDTEAFF TGCGCCAGCAGCCCGGGACAACAGGACACTGAAGCTTTCTTT
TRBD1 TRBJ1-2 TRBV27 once CASTGQGLDGYTF TGTGCCAGCACCGGACAGGGATTGGACGGCTACACCTTC
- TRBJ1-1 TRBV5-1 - CASSWRGLRTEAFF TGCGCCAGCAGTTGGCGAGGCTTGCGCACTGAAGCTTTCTTT
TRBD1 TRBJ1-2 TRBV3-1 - CASTEGQGRPGTF TGTGCCAGCACTGAAGGACAGGGGCGGCCGGGAACCTTC
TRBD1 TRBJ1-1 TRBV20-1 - CSAEDRGRIRGTEAFF TGCAGTGCCGAGGACAGGGGGCGAATACGGGGCACTGAAGCTTTCTTT
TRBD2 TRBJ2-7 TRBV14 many CASSQGKGLSYEQYF TGTGCCAGCAGCCAAGGCAAGGGACTATCCTACGAGCAGTACTTC
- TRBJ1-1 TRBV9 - CASSQVGTPRTEAFF TGTGCCAGCAGTCAGGTGGGGACGCCGAGGACTGAAGCTTTCTTT
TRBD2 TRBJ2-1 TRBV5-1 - CASSSGTSGVVEQFF TGCGCCAGCAGCTCCGGGACTAGTGGTGTGGTTGAGCAGTTCTTC
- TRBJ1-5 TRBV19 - CASSIDLSRDQPQHF TGTGCCAGTAGTATAGATCTATCGAGGGATCAGCCCCAGCATTTT
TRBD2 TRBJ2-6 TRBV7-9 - CASSSPSGVFSGANVLTF TGTGCCAGCAGCTCCCCCAGCGGGGTTTTCTCTGGGGCCAACGTCCTGACTTTC
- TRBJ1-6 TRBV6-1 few CASSGIGGLNISPLHF TGTGCCAGCAGTGGAATCGGGGGATTAAATATTTCACCCCTCCACTTT
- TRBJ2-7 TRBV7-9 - CASSPTEAYEQYF TGTGCCAGCAGCCCCACTGAGGCCTACGAGCAGTACTTC